The rows below give T cell receptor beta chains drawn from one sample of a study of graft-versus-host responses after intestinal transplantation. Profiled with immunoSEQ multiplex PCR; TCRdb holds only in-frame clones, not every one. The table includes about 11,000 clones, under 85% detected once. Here the sequenced sample was ileum tissue, taken 23 days after intestinal transplant. The receptors stem from a human patient who received an intestinal transplant, so some T cells may come from the graft donor. The CDR3 runs from the conserved cysteine through the conserved F or W. D genes are given only for firm matches. Only some rows state a clone size, as once, few, many or a class for expanded clones.

cdr3_nt	cdr3_aa	v_call	j_call	clone_size	d_call
TGTGCCAGCAGCCCACACAGGACTACGCGCTCCTACAATGAGCAGTTCTTC	CASSPHRTTRSYNEQFF	TRBV7-3	TRBJ2-1	-	-
TGTGCCAGCAGTCCCCTAGCGGGGACTTTCAACGAGCAGTACTTC	CASSPLAGTFNEQYF	TRBV6-5	TRBJ2-7	-	TRBD2
TGTGCCAGCTCTTCAGGGTTGGGGGCCAACGTCCTGACTTTC	CASSSGLGANVLTF	TRBV2	TRBJ2-6	-	-
TGTGCCAGCAGCTTGGACAGGGGAGACTATGGCTACACCTTC	CASSLDRGDYGYTF	TRBV5-4	TRBJ1-2	-	TRBD1
TGTGCCATCAGTGACTATATGAACACTGAAGCTTTCTTT	CAISDYMNTEAFF	TRBV10-3	TRBJ1-1	-	-
TGCGCCAGCAGCCGGCTAGATACGCAGTATTTT	CASSRLDTQYF	TRBV5-1	TRBJ2-3	-	-
TGTGCCACCAGCAGAGATCGTTTGGGAGCTGAGGAGACCCAGTACTTC	CATSRDRLGAEETQYF	TRBV15	TRBJ2-5	-	-
TGTGCCTCCTCCCTAGCGGGAGGTTCCTACGAGCAGTACTTC	CASSLAGGSYEQYF	TRBV30	TRBJ2-7	-	TRBD2
TGTGCCAGCAGCCTCACCGGGCCGAACTCCTACGAGCAGTACTTC	CASSLTGPNSYEQYF	TRBV4-2	TRBJ2-7	-	-
TGTGCCAGCTCCGGCGGGAGGGATTACGAGCAGTACTTC	CASSGGRDYEQYF	TRBV18	TRBJ2-7	once	TRBD2
TGTGCCAGCAGCTTACCACCTACCGGGACAGGGGGTACTGAAGCTTTCTTT	CASSLPPTGTGGTEAFF	TRBV7-8	TRBJ1-1	few	TRBD1
TGTGCCAGCAGCCCGGGACCCCTCTACGAGCAGTACTTC	CASSPGPLYEQYF	TRBV7-3	TRBJ2-7	-	-
TGTGCCAGCAGCTTGAGCAGGGGAGGCTACACCTTC	CASSLSRGGYTF	TRBV5-6	TRBJ1-2	-	-
TGTGCCAGCAGTTTATACGCGACAGGATTCACCGGGGAGCTGTTTTTT	CASSLYATGFTGELFF	TRBV28	TRBJ2-2	once	-
TGTGCTAGTGGTTTAGGATACACCGGGGAGCTGTTTTTT	CASGLGYTGELFF	TRBV12-5	TRBJ2-2	-	-
TGTGCCAGCAGTGGTCCTAGCGGCCTAATCAATGAGCAGTTCTTC	CASSGPSGLINEQFF	TRBV6-1	TRBJ2-1	-	TRBD2
TGTGCCAGCAGCCAATTACCTTCGGAGACCCAGTACTTC	CASSQLPSETQYF	TRBV11-3	TRBJ2-5	once	-
TGTGCCAGCAGTTACGGGTCGGGTTACAATGAGCAGTTCTTC	CASSYGSGYNEQFF	TRBV6-5	TRBJ2-1	-	-
TGTGCCAGCAGTTTACTGCAGGGAGGTCAGCCCCAGCATTTT	CASSLLQGGQPQHF	TRBV28	TRBJ1-5	-	-
TGTGCCAGCCGGCTAGCGGGAGAGGATGAGCAGTTCTTC	CASRLAGEDEQFF	TRBV6-5	TRBJ2-1	few	TRBD2
TGTGCCAGCAGTTACGGGCCACCCGGCACCTACGAGCAGTACTTC	CASSYGPPGTYEQYF	TRBV6-5	TRBJ2-7	-	-
TGTGCCAGCTCACCACCTTGGGCGGTACCATACAATGAGCAGTTCTTC	CASSPPWAVPYNEQFF	TRBV18	TRBJ2-1	-	-
TGTGCCAGCAGTTGGCACGAAAGCTACAATGAGCAGTTCTTC	CASSWHESYNEQFF	TRBV6-5	TRBJ2-1	once	-
TGTGCCAGCAGCTTAGGCAGGGACGAGCAGTACTTC	CASSLGRDEQYF	TRBV7-9	TRBJ2-7	few	-
TGTGCCAGTACCCCACGAGTGGGCCTACAGGGGTTAGAGGCCTATGGCTACACCTTC	CASTPRVGLQGLEAYGYTF	TRBV19	TRBJ1-2	-	TRBD1
TGTGCCAGCAGTGAATTAGGTCAGGGGGCTGCCGTGAACACTGAAGCTTTCTTT	CASSELGQGAAVNTEAFF	TRBV25-1	TRBJ1-1	-	TRBD1
TGTGCCAGCAGTTTAATAGGCAGGGCCTACGAGCAGTACTTC	CASSLIGRAYEQYF	TRBV27	TRBJ2-7	-	-
TGTGCCAGTAGTATAGTAGCGGCCCTTATTGGGGCTAATGAAAAACTGTTTTTT	CASSIVAALIGANEKLFF	TRBV19	TRBJ1-4	once	-
TGTGCCAGCAGTTTAATCATCACTGAAGCTTTCTTT	CASSLIITEAFF	TRBV28	TRBJ1-1	-	-
TGTGCCACCAGCTGGGTTGGGACTGAAGCTTTCTTT	CATSWVGTEAFF	TRBV15	TRBJ1-1	-	-
TGTGCCAGCTCGCCGCAGGGGGGAGATGGCTACACCTTC	CASSPQGGDGYTF	TRBV18	TRBJ1-2	-	TRBD1
TGTGCCATCCGGCAGGGGCCTAACTATGGCTACACCTTC	CAIRQGPNYGYTF	TRBV11-2	TRBJ1-2	-	-
TGTGCCAGCAGAGGGGAGGGGGCAAGGGACGAGCAGTACTTC	CASRGEGARDEQYF	TRBV11-2	TRBJ2-7	-	-
TGCGCCAGCAGCCAAGATCGAGCTAGCGGGAAATACGAGCAGTACTTC	CASSQDRASGKYEQYF	TRBV4-3	TRBJ2-7	-	TRBD2
TGTGCCAGCAGCTTAGGCCTCCGTGAGCAGTTCTTC	CASSLGLREQFF	TRBV7-9	TRBJ2-1	few	-
TGTGCCAGCAGGTCATCGGATACGCAGTATTTT	CASRSSDTQYF	TRBV6-5	TRBJ2-3	-	-
TGTGCCAGCAGCTTACGCAGACGGGGCTACGAGCAGTACTTC	CASSLRRRGYEQYF	TRBV7-2	TRBJ2-7	-	-
TGTGCCAGCAGCTCAGAGGTCGGGGCCACTGAAGCTTTCTTT	CASSSEVGATEAFF	TRBV11-3	TRBJ1-1	-	-
TGTGCCAGCAGCGTAGCGAGCGGGGGTCAAGAGACCCAGTACTTC	CASSVASGGQETQYF	TRBV9	TRBJ2-5	-	TRBD2
TGTGCCAGCTGTGGGTACACTGAAGCTTTCTTT	CASCGYTEAFF	TRBV2	TRBJ1-1	few	-
TGTGCCAGCAGCCTAGGGGGGTTAAGCTCCTACAATGAGCAGTTCTTC	CASSLGGLSSYNEQFF	TRBV28	TRBJ2-1	-	-
TGTGCCAGCAGGCATTACGAGCAGTACTTC	CASRHYEQYF	TRBV2	TRBJ2-7	-	-
TGTGCCAGCAGCTTACTTGGCAGGGACCGCAATCAGCCCCAGCATTTT	CASSLLGRDRNQPQHF	TRBV7-9	TRBJ1-5	-	-
TGTGCCACCTTTGACCCCTCCCCCGGGGAGCTGTTTTTT	CATFDPSPGELFF	TRBV6-1	TRBJ2-2	-	-
TGTGCCAGCAGTTTAAGACTAGCGGGAGGCTACGAGCAGTACTTC	CASSLRLAGGYEQYF	TRBV27	TRBJ2-7	-	TRBD2
TGTGCCAGTAGTATAGCGGGAGCGTCCACCTACGAGCAGTACTTC	CASSIAGASTYEQYF	TRBV19	TRBJ2-7	-	-
TGTGCCAGCCGACACTATAGCAATCAGCCCCAGCATTTT	CASRHYSNQPQHF	TRBV2	TRBJ1-5	few	-
TGTGCCAGTAGTATAGCCCCGATACAGGGGACGCCCCAGCATTTT	CASSIAPIQGTPQHF	TRBV19	TRBJ1-5	-	TRBD1
TGTGCCATCAGTGACAGGGCCCAGGTTTCCTACGAGCAGTACTTC	CAISDRAQVSYEQYF	TRBV10-3	TRBJ2-7	once	-
TGTGCCAGCAGCGGAGGGGGGCTTGAACAGCCCCAGCATTTT	CASSGGGLEQPQHF	TRBV7-8	TRBJ1-5	-	-
TGTGCCAGCAGCTTAGACCTCTTTACAACAGATACGCAGTATTTT	CASSLDLFTTDTQYF	TRBV7-3	TRBJ2-3	-	-
TGTGCCAGCAAGCCACCGGGGACGGATACCTACGAGCAGTACTTC	CASKPPGTDTYEQYF	TRBV6-6	TRBJ2-7	-	-
TGTGCCAGCAGCGCCCACAATGAGCAGTTCTTC	CASSAHNEQFF	TRBV9	TRBJ2-1	-	-
TGTGCCAGCAGCGCGGGAGGGCCCCTCTACAATGAGCAGTTCTTC	CASSAGGPLYNEQFF	TRBV6-6	TRBJ2-1	-	TRBD2
TGTGCCAGCAGCATCGACAGCTCCTACGAGCAGTACTTC	CASSIDSSYEQYF	TRBV11-1	TRBJ2-7	once	-
TGTGCCAGCAGCCCGGGACTGGGCCATGGCTACACCTTC	CASSPGLGHGYTF	TRBV7-7	TRBJ1-2	-	-
TGTGCCAGCAGCGTAAAGGGAGACCCTTTCTATGGCTACACCTTC	CASSVKGDPFYGYTF	TRBV9	TRBJ1-2	-	-
TGTGCCAGCAGCTTGAAGGGAGGCCCCCCCAATCAGCCCCAGCATTTT	CASSLKGGPPNQPQHF	TRBV7-8	TRBJ1-5	once	-